Included here is one T cell receptor (beta chain) sequence, with context. Sorting kept Annexin V-negative CD3+CD8+CD45RA+CCR7+ naive T cells. Some clones are missing from TCRdb's copy, which holds only in-frame ones; the method was immunoSEQ multiplex PCR. The table lists some 7,000 clones, roughly 98% of them singletons. Germline values: CDR1 SGHTA, CDR2 FQGTGA. Trimming took 2 bases from V and 1 from J, leaving 14 bases between them. The CDR3 is 17 amino acids. This sample was included in a study of naive CD8 T cells in extremely preterm neonates. Sample: naive CD8+ T cells from blood. The gene calls are TRBV7-3 and TRBJ2-2, with TRBD2 as a possible D gene (6 bases). The sequence derives from a human donor in good health. The CDR3 here is CASSLGGGLGNTGELFF. The CDR3 DNA reads TGTGCCAGCAGCTTAGGGGGAGGATTAGGGAACACCGGGGAGCTGTTTTTT. The whole variable domain, filled in from reference TRBV7-3 and TRBJ2-2, reads GAGVSQTPSNKVTEKGKYVELRCDPISGHTALYWYRQSLGQGPEFLIYFQGTGAADDSGLPNDRFFAVRPEGSVSTLKIQRTERGDSAVYLCASSLGGGLGNTGELFFGEGSRLTVL.